This T cell receptor (beta chain) was found in a study of blood T cell repertoires in COVID-19. Study context: The samples span acute and convalescent COVID-19 from the United States, Italy and Spain. T cells, B-cell-depleted T cells, or PBMCs supplied cDNA or gDNA.

Authors' analysis steps: Estimated nucleated cell counts came from reference gene primer amplification. Profiled with immunoSEQ multiplex PCR; TCRdb holds only in-frame clones, not every one. That table is the source of V, J and clone size, and D and trimming were worked out from the DNA. The profile shows 190,000 or so clones, around nine tenths of them singletons. The V and J ends lost 6 bases and 6 bases, in that order; junction bases with no gene match: 2. This CDR3 has 12 amino acids. Germline-derived CDR1 and CDR2 are SNHLY and FYNNEI. V gene TRBV2 combines with J gene TRBJ2-4, with 7 bases aligning to TRBD2. Sequencing was performed on peripheral blood. The sequence derives from a middle-aged man with active or convalescent COVID-19. CDR3 loop: CASRGGGNIQYF. The CDR3 nucleotides read TGTGCCAGCAGGGGCGGGGGAAACATTCAGTACTTC.